The 30 T cell receptor beta chains below all came from one sample that was sequenced in a study of spatial heterogeneity in lung cancer. Noted time point: blood at routine non-recurrence follow-up after resection. Sequencing covered unsorted whole RNA taken from tumor, nontumor lung or frozen PBMC. MiXCR was run by TCRdb on the 5' RACE reads, yielding one entry per CDR3 protein. The sample includes under 150,000 distinct CDR3 sequences, roughly an eighth of them seen just once. The sample in question was PBMCs, obtained at follow-up. These receptors all come from a male donor with early-stage non-small cell lung cancer.

This clonotype occurred a few times. This rearrangement joins TRBV20-1 to TRBJ2-4; maybe TRBD2 (5 bases). The germline V gene encodes CDR1 DFQATT and CDR2 SNEGSKA (reference sequence). Trimming pared 0 bases from V and 3 bases from J, leaving 18 bases between. The CDR3 spans 17 residues. The CDR3 sequence is CSARDRHPRAVKNIQYF. In DNA form, the CDR3 reads TGCAGTGCTAGAGATCGGCATCCACGAGCGGTCAAAAACATTCAGTACTTC.

This clonotype was found a few times. The chain couples TRBV5-1 to TRBJ2-7; TRBD1 matches 7 bases. Germline V gene lookup returns CDR1 SGHRS and CDR2 YFSETQ. The CDR3 totals 14 residues. V was pared by 1 base and J by 4 bases, with 5 bases of the junction left unmatched. CDR3 nucleotides: TGCGCCAGCAGCTTGTTTGGGACAGAGTACGAGCAGTACTTC. It translates to CASSLFGTEYEQYF.

This clonotype was seen a handful of times. The chain uses TRBV10-1 and TRBJ1-1, with 8 nucleotides matching TRBD1. In germline, CDR1 is WNHNN, CDR2 SYGVQD (reference sequence). The V segment lost 2 bases and the J segment 4 bases; nucleotides outside the gene matches: 3. The length of the CDR3 is 14 residues. The CDR3 sequence: CASSETGGLTEAFF. In nucleotides, the CDR3 is TGCGCCAGCAGTGAGACAGGGGGGCTCACTGAAGCTTTCTTT.

The chain is built from TRBV28 and TRBJ2-5, with a weak D call TRBD2 (5 bases). The CDR3 loop spans 14 amino acids. CDR1 is MDHEN and CDR2 is SYDVKM in the germline V gene. V lost 3 bases to trimming and J lost 5 bases, with 13 bases between them. The CDR3 here is CASSFPRGTETQYF. The CDR3 DNA reads TGTGCCAGCAGTTTCCCTCGGGGTACGGAGACCCAGTACTTC.

This clonotype was observed many times. This sequence joins TRBV3-1 and TRBJ2-5; D remains ambiguous. This CDR3 comprises 13 residues. Germline V lookup: CDR1 LGHDT, CDR2 YNNKEL (reference sequence). V lost 3 bases, J lost 1 base, and 6 bases lay in between. For the CDR3, the DNA is TGTGCCAGCAGCCATTCTTTCCAAGAGACCCAGTACTTC. It yields the protein CASSHSFQETQYF.

This clonotype has a handful of counts. Because the CDR3 is missing its conserved closing phenylalanine or tryptophan, this is likely a read error. The DNA is left out, because the CDR3 cannot be placed on it with certainty; the CDR3 is given as TCRdb lists it. The chain couples TRBV24-1 to TRBJ2-3; the D segment call TRBD1 is taken from the table without a DNA check. Counting both end residues, the CDR3 totals 11 amino acids. Germline V lookup: CDR1 KGHDR, CDR2 SFDVKD. CDR3 loop: CATSDLSGQGG.

This clonotype has a handful of counts. This chain joins TRBV7-9 and TRBJ1-1; the D gene is possibly TRBD1 (5 bases). This CDR3 is built from 14 residues. The V gene lost 5 bases and the J gene lost 4 bases, with 14 bases spanning the gap. Germline V gene lookup returns CDR1 SEHNR and CDR2 FQNEAQ (reference sequence). The CDR3 DNA is TGTGCCAGCAGCATGCAGGGTATCTTCACTGAAGCTTTCTTT. It codes for CASSMQGIFTEAFF.

This sequence joins TRBV24-1 and TRBJ2-7; D tentatively fits TRBD1 or TRBD2 (5 bases each). From germline, CDR1 is KGHDR and CDR2 SFDVKD. V was trimmed by 3 bases and J by 0 bases, leaving 11 bases between them. This CDR3 is built from 15 residues. CDR3 coding DNA: TGTGCCACCAGTGATACCAGGGACCTCTCCTACGAGCAGTACTTC. Protein product: CATSDTRDLSYEQYF.

This clonotype occurred many times. This chain links TRBV4-3 with TRBJ2-7; 7 positions match TRBD2. V lost 3 bases and J lost 2; bases outside the gene matches: 7. Germline CDR1 and CDR2: LGHNA and YSLEER. This CDR3 comprises 15 residues. The DNA of the CDR3 is TGCGCCAGCAGCCAGGGGCGGGGGTTGACCTACGAGCAGTACTTC. Protein product: CASSQGRGLTYEQYF.

This chain links TRBV7-6 with TRBJ2-2; D remains unclear. The CDR3 has 13 residues. Germline V CDR1 and CDR2: SGHVS, FNYEAQ. V was shortened by 4 bases and J by 5 bases, with 8 bases between the two germline ends. The CDR3 DNA reads TGTGCCAGCAGCTCTATGGAGACCGGGGAGCTGTTTTTT. Translating it yields CASSSMETGELFF. Filled out from reference TRBV7-6 and TRBJ2-2, the complete variable domain reads GAGVSQSPRYKVTKRGQDVALRCDPISGHVSLYWYRQALGQGPEFLTYFNYEAQQDKSGLPNDRFSAERPEGSISTLTIQRTEQRDSAMYRCASSSMETGELFFGEGSRLTVL.

V gene TRBV20-1 combines with J gene TRBJ1-1; TRBD1 might be the D (6 bases). CDR3 length equals 12 residues. CDR1 DFQATT and CDR2 SNEGSKA come from the germline V gene (reference sequence). With 3 bases removed from V and 5 bases from J, the gap between germline ends came to 10 bases. CDR3 loop: CSASEGGTEAFF. CDR3 nucleotides: TGCAGTGCTAGTGAAGGGGGTACTGAAGCTTTCTTT.

This sequence joins TRBV4-1 and TRBJ1-2; 7 bases agree with TRBD1. CDR1 and CDR2 from the germline V gene are MGHRA and YSYEKL. This CDR3 is 15 amino acids long. After removal of 2 bases from V and 5 bases from J, the junction contained 8 bases not matched to a gene. CDR3 loop: CASSQSDRTGYGYTF. DNA for the CDR3: TGCGCCAGCAGCCAATCGGACAGGACGGGGTATGGCTACACCTTC.

The sample holds many counts of this clonotype. The chain combines TRBV5-1 with TRBJ1-2; D might be TRBD1 (5 bases). The CDR3 contains 13 residues. V was clipped by 0 bases and J by 7 bases, with 10 bases between them. Germline CDR1 and CDR2: SGHRS and YFSETQ. The CDR3 here is CASSLAGRSGYTF. CDR3 bases: TGCGCCAGCAGCTTGGCAGGGAGAAGTGGCTACACCTTC.

The sample holds many counts of this clonotype. J is TRBJ1-5 and V is TRBV20-1, with unresolved D. Looked up from germline, CDR1 is DFQATT and CDR2 is SNEGSKA (reference sequence). V was pared by 3 bases and J by 0 bases, with 6 bases between. The CDR3 sequence is 13 residues long. This CDR3 reads CSASDVSNQPQHF. Here the CDR3 DNA reads TGCAGTGCTAGCGATGTTAGCAATCAGCCCCAGCATTTT.

This clonotype came up a few times. The genes are TRBV5-1 and TRBJ1-3; D ambiguous. This CDR3 contains 16 residues. Germline V gives CDR1 SGHRS, CDR2 YFSETQ. Trimming pared 3 bases from V and 2 bases from J, leaving 15 bases between. The CDR3 bases are TGCGCCAGCAGCTCACCCGAGGAGGACGCTGGAAACACCATATATTTT. This translates into CASSSPEEDAGNTIYF.

The J gene is TRBJ2-3, the V gene TRBV12-3 or TRBV12-4; D is possibly TRBD1 or TRBD2 (6 bases each). V lost 7 bases to trimming and J lost 5 bases, with 19 bases between them. The CDR3 runs 15 residues. For the CDR3, the DNA is TGTGCCAGCAAGGGGGGCCGGTGGTGGGAAGATACGCAGTATTTT. Protein product: CASKGGRWWEDTQYF.

At least ten counts were recorded for this clonotype. V and J are TRBV6-5 and TRBJ2-7, with 12 nucleotides matching TRBD1. In germline, CDR1 is MNHEY, CDR2 SVGAGI. J gave up 4 bases and V 2 bases, and 3 bases lay outside the gene matches. CDR3 length: 15 amino acids. The CDR3 loop is CASSYGTGGKYEQYF. CDR3 nucleotide sequence: TGTGCCAGCAGTTACGGGACAGGGGGCAAGTACGAGCAGTACTTC.

V and J are TRBV28 and TRBJ2-3; no firm D call. Germline V gene data show CDR1 as MDHEN and CDR2 as SYDVKM. Trimming cost V 3 bases and J 0 bases, with 7 bases left between them. The CDR3 has 14 residues. The CDR3 nucleotides read TGTGCCAGCAGTTTCCTGGACAGCACAGATACGCAGTATTTT. Translation: CASSFLDSTDTQYF.

There are many counts of this clonotype. The chain recombines TRBV7-3 with TRBJ1-5; D is ambiguous. Looked up from germline, CDR1 is SGHTA and CDR2 is FQGTGA. CDR3 size: 13 residues. The germline V and J ends were trimmed by 4 bases and 3 bases, with 7 bases remaining between them. CDR3 residues: CASSSGTNQPQHF. As DNA, the CDR3 is TGTGCCAGCAGCTCCGGCACCAATCAGCCCCAGCATTTT. The full variable domain, completed using reference TRBV7-3 and TRBJ1-5, is GAGVSQTPSNKVTEKGKYVELRCDPISGHTALYWYRQSLGQGPEFLIYFQGTGAADDSGLPNDRFFAVRPEGSVSTLKIQRTERGDSAVYLCASSSGTNQPQHFGDGTRLSIL.

This chain uses TRBV28 with TRBJ1-6, with 8 positions matching TRBD1. Germline CDR1 and CDR2: MDHEN and SYDVKM. This CDR3 has 16 residues. V was pared by 4 bases and J by 4 bases, with 6 bases of the junction left unmatched. CDR3 nucleotides: TGTGCCAGCAGTTCATTCAGACAGGGGTATAATTCACCCCTCCACTTT. Translation gives CASSSFRQGYNSPLHF.

V and J are TRBV5-1 and TRBJ2-7; 11 nucleotides align to TRBD2. CDR3 length: 17 residues. CDR1 and CDR2 from the germline V gene are SGHRS and YFSETQ. V dropped 0 bases and J dropped 1; count of bases not matched to a gene: 6. CDR3 sequence (DNA): TGCGCCAGCAGCTTGGATCTAGCGGGGGGCCCATCCTACGAGCAGTACTTC. This codes for CASSLDLAGGPSYEQYF. The entire variable domain, with the rest obtained from reference TRBV5-1 and TRBJ2-7, is as follows: KAGVTQTPRYLIKTRGQQVTLSCSPISGHRSVSWYQQTPGQGLQFLFEYFSETQRNKGNFPGRFSGRQFSNSRSEMNVSTLELGDSALYLCASSLDLAGGPSYEQYFGPGTRLTVT.

This clonotype was counted between two and nine times. The chain is built from TRBV5-1 and TRBJ1-6; D is perhaps TRBD1 (5 bases). This CDR3 comprises 15 residues. V lost 1 base, J lost 8 bases, and 13 bases lay in between. The germline V gene has CDR1 SGHRS and CDR2 YFSETQ. The CDR3 is CASSLLGPRDSPLHF. The CDR3 DNA reads as TGCGCCAGCAGCTTGTTGGGCCCCAGGGATTCACCCCTCCACTTT.

This clonotype occurred a few times. This chain uses TRBV7-2 with TRBJ2-1, with 15 bases identical to TRBD2. Germline trimming cut 11 bases from V and 9 bases from J; bases unmatched to any gene: 5. CDR3 size: 13 residues. Germline loops: CDR1 SGHTA, CDR2 FQGNSA. CDR3 region: CAWTSGGAIEQFF. Written as DNA, the CDR3 is TGTGCCTGGACTAGCGGGGGGGCCATTGAGCAGTTCTTC.

The chain links TRBV28 to TRBJ2-5; tentatively, D is TRBD2 (7 bases). The CDR3 contains 15 residues. V lost 5 bases to trimming and J lost 1 base, with 14 bases between them. CDR1 is MDHEN and CDR2 is SYDVKM in the germline V gene. CDR3 protein: CASSPHRGAQETQYF. The CDR3, as DNA: TGTGCCAGCAGTCCCCACCGGGGGGCCCAAGAGACCCAGTACTTC.

This clonotype was observed once. This may be a read error: a much more frequent sequence differs by one nucleotide. This chain joins TRBV20-1 and TRBJ2-2; D gene uncertain. The germline gives CDR1 DFQATT, CDR2 SNEGSKA (reference sequence). The CDR3 extends over 13 amino acids. The CDR3 coding sequence is TGCAGTGCTACCACAGATAACACCCGGGAGCTGTTTTTT. Residues: CSATTDNTRELFF.

This clonotype has more than one count but fewer than ten. This chain links TRBV20-1 with TRBJ1-1, with unresolved D. Germline CDR1 and CDR2: DFQATT and SNEGSKA (reference sequence). The V end was cut by 4 bases, the J end by 0 bases, with 12 bases between. The CDR3 has 14 residues. This chain's CDR3 is CSAKARRLNTEAFF. Here the CDR3 DNA reads TGCAGTGCTAAAGCCCGCAGGCTGAACACTGAAGCTTTCTTT.

This clonotype was found a few times. DNA of the CDR3: TGTGCCACCAGCAGAGCCCTACTCGACTATTATGGCTACACCTTC. Protein sequence: CATSRALLDYYGYTF. The chain joins TRBV15 to TRBJ1-2; D is unresolved. Trimming took 1 base from V and 5 from J, leaving 14 bases between them. The CDR3 is 15 residues long. Germline V gene lookup returns CDR1 LNHNV and CDR2 YYDKDF (reference sequence).

Ten or more counts support this clonotype. The chain couples TRBV7-8 to TRBJ2-7; no reliable D call. Germline values: CDR1 SGHVS, CDR2 FQNEAQ. The CDR3 is 15 amino acids. Trimming shortened V by 5 bases and J by 3 bases, and 17 bases separated the two germline ends. The CDR3 sequence: CASSQRTSPSYEQYF. As DNA, the CDR3 is TGTGCCAGCAGCCAACGGACGTCCCCCAGCTACGAGCAGTACTTC.

The chain has TRBV5-1 and TRBJ2-2; TRBD2 aligns across 7 bases. The CDR3 loop spans 14 amino acids. The ends lost 5 bases at V and 3 bases at J; junction bases unmatched: 4. Germline CDR1 is SGHRS and CDR2 is YFSETQ. The CDR3 is CASSRSGDTGELFF. DNA of the CDR3: TGCGCCAGCAGTCGAAGCGGGGACACCGGGGAGCTGTTTTTT.

The genes are TRBV11-2 and TRBJ1-5; D might be TRBD1 (6 bases). The CDR3 covers 15 residues. Germline loops: CDR1 SGHAT, CDR2 FQNNGV. V was clipped by 1 base and J by 2 bases, with 9 bases between them. The CDR3 loop reads CASSLAGVGNQPQHF. CDR3 DNA: TGTGCCAGCAGCTTAGCAGGGGTGGGCAATCAGCCCCAGCATTTT.